This T cell receptor beta chain is from a study of T cell responses to AZD1222 COVID-19 vaccine. Study-wide points: After two AZD1222 doses, spike-specific TCR breadth and depth rose versus day 0. The repertoires were collected only after the peak T cell response. Recipients of AZD1222 seropositive at baseline numbered only six or seven. Among vaccine-associated CD4 TCRs, coverage spanned spike, with dominance at 160-218 and 743-854.

CDR1 is SGHNT and CDR2 is YYREEE in the germline V gene (reference sequence). This CDR3 spans 13 amino acids. Using immunoSEQ multiplex PCR, the repertoire was profiled, and TCRdb retains in-frame clones only, with some absent. The sample has roughly 66,000 clones, around 89% seen once. Comment on this clone: Its antigen is not known.

The clonotype comes from an adult who received the MenACWY meningococcal vaccine as a control. Sequences were derived from peripheral blood, sampled 28 days after the second dose of the MenACWY control vaccine. The gene calls are TRBV5-4 and TRBJ2-3, with 10 bases identical to TRBD2. The CDR3 nucleotides read TGTGTCGGGCTAGCGGGGGAGGGAGATACGCAGTATTTT. Its translation is CVGLAGEGDTQYF.